These 10 T cell receptor beta chains came from one sample sequenced in a study of T cell responses to AZD1222 COVID-19 vaccine. Profiled with immunoSEQ multiplex PCR; TCRdb holds only in-frame clones, not every one. There are about 120,000 clones in the sample; 80% to 90% occur only once, and over 8% lies in the top ten. This specimen consisted of peripheral blood, obtained on day 0 of AZD1222 vaccination. All receptors come from an adult in good health.

The V gene is TRBV7-2, the J gene TRBJ1-6; 8 bases fit TRBD1. CDR1 is SGHTA and CDR2 is FQGNSA in the germline V gene. The V segment lost 6 bases and the J segment 5 bases; nucleotides outside the gene matches: 12. The CDR3 length is 17 residues. As DNA, the CDR3 is TGTGCCAGCAGACCCTCAGGGGGCTTAGTGGATAATTCACCCCTCCACTTT. It codes for CASRPSGGLVDNSPLHF.

The sample holds one count of this clone. This rearrangement joins TRBV30 to TRBJ2-2; TRBD1 matches at 9 bases. Germline CDR1 is GTSNPN and CDR2 is SVGIG (reference sequence). The CDR3 loop spans 15 amino acids. V lost 1 base and J lost 7; bases outside the gene matches: 7. The CDR3 loop reads CAWSETGGRVGELFF. CDR3 nucleotides: TGTGCCTGGAGTGAGACAGGGGGGAGAGTCGGGGAGCTGTTTTTT.

This chain connects TRBV3-1 (or the pseudogene TRBV3-2) to TRBJ2-4; 7 bases are a match to TRBD1. Germline V lookup: CDR1 LGHDT, CDR2 YNNKEL (reference sequence). This CDR3 has 14 residues. The junction had 8 bases not matched to a gene; V was cut back by 4 bases and J by 8 bases. CDR3 nucleotide sequence: TGTGCCAGCAGCCTTCGACAGGGATGGGACATTCAGTACTTC. Translated, it gives CASSLRQGWDIQYF.

The V call is TRBV19, the J call TRBJ2-7; 12 bases fit TRBD1. The CDR3 loop spans 14 amino acids. J lost 6 bases, V lost 7 bases, and 7 bases had no gene match. Per germline, CDR1 LNHDA and CDR2 SQIVND (reference sequence). In DNA, the CDR3 is TGTGCCAGTAATACCGGGACAGGGGGCCGCGAGCAGTACTTC. Translating gives CASNTGTGGREQYF.

This clone was observed a single time. In nucleotides, the CDR3 is TGTGCCAGCACCCCCTTTAAGGGACAGGGGGAAAAACTGTTTTTT. Translation gives CASTPFKGQGEKLFF. The genes are TRBV6-5 and TRBJ1-4, with TRBD1 matching 10 bases. Germline assignment: CDR1 MNHEY and CDR2 SVGAGI. The junction had 10 bases not matched to a gene; V was cut back by 7 bases and J by 8 bases. This CDR3 has 15 residues.

This chain links TRBV3-1 (or the pseudogene TRBV3-2) with TRBJ2-1; 9 nucleotides line up with TRBD2. This CDR3 contains 14 residues. The V and J ends lost 8 bases and 5 bases, in that order; junction bases with no gene match: 7. The germline CDR1 and CDR2 sequences are LGHDT and YNNKEL (reference sequence). CDR3 DNA: TGTGCCAGCGAAACTAGCGGGCCCGACAATGAGCAGTTCTTC. Residues: CASETSGPDNEQFF.

CDR3 nucleotide sequence: TGTGCCAGCAGCTTAGTGGGGGCGACTAGCGGGAGGAGGAATGAGCAGTTCTTC. Protein: CASSLVGATSGRRNEQFF. The J gene is TRBJ2-1, the V gene TRBV7-2, with TRBD2 identical over 13 bases. The length of the CDR3 is 18 residues. CDR1 SGHTA and CDR2 FQGNSA come from the germline V gene. Trimming took 1 base from V and 7 from J; bases not matched to a gene: 10.

The rearrangement links TRBV5-1 to TRBJ2-6; D is ambiguous. From germline, CDR1 is SGHRS and CDR2 YFSETQ. CDR3 length equals 17 residues. V lost 3 bases and J 0 bases, leaving 13 bases between the germline ends. The CDR3 nucleotides are TGCGCCAGCAGCTCGTTGTCCAGCTTCTCTGGGGCCAACGTCCTGACTTTC. Encoded protein: CASSSLSSFSGANVLTF.

V usage is TRBV11-3 and J usage is TRBJ2-7; TRBD2 is a possible D gene (6 bases). Deletions cut 5 bases from V and 4 bases from J, with 24 bases between. This CDR3 spans 17 amino acids. Germline loops: CDR1 SGHNT, CDR2 YENEEA. Here the CDR3 reads CASSVTWRDQGRYEQYF. Written as DNA, the CDR3 is TGTGCCAGCAGCGTAACCTGGCGGGACCAGGGAAGGTACGAGCAGTACTTC.

The sample holds one count of this clone. The chain has TRBV5-1 and TRBJ1-3; D may be TRBD1 (5 bases). CDR3 length: 14 residues. The germline V gene encodes CDR1 SGHRS and CDR2 YFSETQ. Trimming pared 4 bases from V and 4 bases from J, leaving 12 bases between. CDR3 DNA sequence: TGCGCCAGCAGCCCGGGGACTTTAGGAAACACCATATATTTT. Translating gives CASSPGTLGNTIYF. Using reference TRBV5-1 and TRBJ1-3 for the parts outside the CDR3, the full variable domain is KAGVTQTPRYLIKTRGQQVTLSCSPISGHRSVSWYQQTPGQGLQFLFEYFSETQRNKGNFPGRFSGRQFSNSRSEMNVSTLELGDSALYLCASSPGTLGNTIYFGEGSWLTVV.